This T cell receptor (beta chain) was documented in a study of T cells after posttransplantation cyclophosphamide. With respect to this clone: Its target is unknown.

Findings of the study overall: Blood and skin or GI T cell repertoires showed limited TRB overlap. Recipient CMV seropositivity and CMV reactivation strongly tracked TRB clonality. Donor-recipient repertoire similarity was low at 1-2 months, rising over year one.

V shed 4 bases and J shed 2 bases, with 13 bases lying between them. CDR3 length: 14 amino acids. Germline V gene data show CDR1 as SGHRS and CDR2 as YFSETQ. Cyclophosphamide on days +3 and +4 followed busulfan-fludarabine conditioning and a marrow graft. The repertoire was sequenced with immunoSEQ multiplex PCR; TCRdb's copy has only in-frame clones and lacks some. The sample shows some 4,300 clones, 77% of them seen only once. Sequenced here: PBMCs, sampled around 30 days after a stem cell transplant with posttransplant cyclophosphamide. The chain joins TRBV5-1 to TRBJ2-7; a possible D gene is TRBD2 (6 bases). The sequence was collected from a male patient between 45 and 60 years old who received an allogeneic stem cell transplant from an unrelated donor, was CMV-positive, and had acute GVHD only. Some T cells may have come from the graft donor. The CDR3 bases are TGCGCCAGCAGCGGGGACTTTTCCCCCTACGAGCAGTACTTC. This sequence encodes CASSGDFSPYEQYF.